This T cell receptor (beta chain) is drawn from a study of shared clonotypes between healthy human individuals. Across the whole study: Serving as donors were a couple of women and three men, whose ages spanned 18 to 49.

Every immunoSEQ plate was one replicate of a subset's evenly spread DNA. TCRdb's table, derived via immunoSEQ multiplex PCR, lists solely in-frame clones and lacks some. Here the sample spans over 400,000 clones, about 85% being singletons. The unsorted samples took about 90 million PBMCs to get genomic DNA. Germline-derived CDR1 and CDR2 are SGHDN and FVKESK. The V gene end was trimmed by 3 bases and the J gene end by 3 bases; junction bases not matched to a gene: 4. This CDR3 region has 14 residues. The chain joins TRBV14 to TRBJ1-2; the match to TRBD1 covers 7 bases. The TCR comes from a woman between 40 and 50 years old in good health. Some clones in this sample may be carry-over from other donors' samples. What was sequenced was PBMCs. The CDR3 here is CASSHQGVHYGYTF. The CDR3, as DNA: TGTGCCAGCAGCCACCAGGGGGTTCACTATGGCTACACCTTC. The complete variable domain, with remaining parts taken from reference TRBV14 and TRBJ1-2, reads EAGVTQFPSHSVIEKGQTVTLRCDPISGHDNLYWYRRVMGKEIKFLLHFVKESKQDESGMPNNRFLAERTGGTYSTLKVQPAELEDSGVYFCASSHQGVHYGYTFGSGTRLTVV.